This entry describes one T cell receptor (beta chain). Antigen unknown. The sample originates from a study of T-cell reconstitution after alpha-beta-depleted transplantation in children. Overall study results and limits: Alpha-beta T cells present about two months after transplant were reported to originate from several hundred expanded graft clones. Newly generated T cells supplied most T-cell counts and diversity one year post-transplant. Some patients owed their high day-60 TCRbeta diversity to surviving recipient T cells and thymic progenitors.

Using unique molecular identifiers, the investigators prepared the TCRbeta library. One entry per CDR3 protein results from TCRdb running MiXCR on the PCR reads. The data show about a million distinct CDR3 sequences, roughly 29% seen once. V lost 6 bases and J lost 4, with 14 bases in between. This CDR3 is built from 14 residues. The specimen was PBMCs, mostly from graft donor cells, collected 360 days after TCRalphabeta/CD19-depleted stem cell transplant. This TCR derives from a boy under three years old who had a stem cell transplant for SCID, so the T cells may come from the graft donor. This chain links TRBV12-3 or TRBV12-4 with TRBJ2-3; weak D call: TRBD2 (7 bases). The CDR3 nucleotides read TGTGCCAGCAGGGTCCGGGGGGCCGCAGATACGCAGTATTTT. Its translation is CASRVRGAADTQYF.